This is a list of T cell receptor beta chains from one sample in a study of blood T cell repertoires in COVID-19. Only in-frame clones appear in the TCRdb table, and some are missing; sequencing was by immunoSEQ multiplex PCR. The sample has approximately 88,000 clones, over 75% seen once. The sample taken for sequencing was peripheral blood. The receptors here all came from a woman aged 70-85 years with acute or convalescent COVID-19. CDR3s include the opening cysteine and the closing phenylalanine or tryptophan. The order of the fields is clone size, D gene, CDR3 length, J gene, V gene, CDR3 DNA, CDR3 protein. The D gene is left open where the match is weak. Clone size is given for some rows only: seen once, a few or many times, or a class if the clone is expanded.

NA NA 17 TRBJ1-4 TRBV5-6 TGTGCCAGCAGCAACCCTTCGAGGGCCGGAGCTAATGAAAAACTGTTTTTT CASSNPSRAGANEKLFF
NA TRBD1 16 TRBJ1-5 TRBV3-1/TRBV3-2 TGTGCCAGCAGCCAAGGGACAGGGAATAGCAATCAGCCCCAGCATTTT CASSQGTGNSNQPQHF
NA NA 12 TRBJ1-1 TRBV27 TGTGCCAGCAGTACTTACGGGGGGCTGGCTTTCTTT CASSTYGGLAFF
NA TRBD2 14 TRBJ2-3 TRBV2 TGTGCCAGCGCGGGAGGGCCGAGGACAGATACGCAGTATTTT CASAGGPRTDTQYF
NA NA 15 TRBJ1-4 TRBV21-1 TGTGCCAGCAGCAAAGAGACAGGGGCTAATGAAAAACTGTTTTTT CASSKETGANEKLFF
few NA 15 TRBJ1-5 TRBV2 TGTGCCAGCAGTGCTGAGGGATTTGGCAATCAGCCCCAGCATTTT CASSAEGFGNQPQHF
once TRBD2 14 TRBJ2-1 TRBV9 TGTGCCAGCAGCGCCGGACTAGCTTACAATGAGCAGTTCTTC CASSAGLAYNEQFF
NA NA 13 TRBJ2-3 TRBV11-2 TGTGCCAGCCGAGCTTCTGGCACAGATACGCAGTATTTT CASRASGTDTQYF
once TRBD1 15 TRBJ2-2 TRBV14 TGTGCCAGCAGCCCCGACAGGGGGAACACCGGGGAGCTGTTTTTT CASSPDRGNTGELFF
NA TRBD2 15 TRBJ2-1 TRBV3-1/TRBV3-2 TGTGCCAGCAGCATGGACGCGGGGGGGCACAATGAGCAGTTCTTC CASSMDAGGHNEQFF
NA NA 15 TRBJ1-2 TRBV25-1 TGTGCCAGCAGTGAGCTCGGCGACACCTTCTATGGCTACACCTTC CASSELGDTFYGYTF
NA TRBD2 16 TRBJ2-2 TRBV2 TGTGCCAGAACTAGCGGGAGCCTACGGAACACCGGGGAGCTGTTTTTT CARTSGSLRNTGELFF
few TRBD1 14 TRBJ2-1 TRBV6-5 TGTGCCAGCTCTCCGGGACAGGAGTACAATGAGCAGTTCTTC CASSPGQEYNEQFF
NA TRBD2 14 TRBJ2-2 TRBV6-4 TGTGCCAGCAGCCGAGCGGGAGGGACCGGGGAGCTGTTTTTT CASSRAGGTGELFF
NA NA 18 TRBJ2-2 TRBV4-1 TGCGCCAGCAGCCAAGATGGGGGCGGGAGAGCGAACACCGGGGAGCTGTTTTTT CASSQDGGGRANTGELFF
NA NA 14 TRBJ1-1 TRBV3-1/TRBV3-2 TGTGCCAGCAGCCAAGTTAACCCAGGCGCTGAAGCTTTCTTT CASSQVNPGAEAFF
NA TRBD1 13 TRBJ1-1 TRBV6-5 TGTGCCAGCAGGGACAGGGTTTTGGGTGAAGCTTTCTTT CASRDRVLGEAFF
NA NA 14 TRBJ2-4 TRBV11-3 TGTGCCAGCAGGCTAGGGGGGGGAGAAAACATTCAGTACTTC CASRLGGGENIQYF
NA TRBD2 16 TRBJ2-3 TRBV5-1 TGCGCCAGCAGCTTGGACGGCGGGGGGGCCGGAGATACGCAGTATTTT CASSLDGGGAGDTQYF
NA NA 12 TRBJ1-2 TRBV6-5 TGTGCCAGCACCCCCGGGGGTGGGGGCTACACCTTC CASTPGGGGYTF
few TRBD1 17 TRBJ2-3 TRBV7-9 TGTGCCAGCAGCTTAGATGGGACAGGGAGGGCCGCAGATACGCAGTATTTT CASSLDGTGRAADTQYF
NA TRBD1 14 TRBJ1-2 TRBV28 TGTGCCAGCAGTACAGGGGGCGTCGGCTATGGCTACACCTTC CASSTGGVGYGYTF
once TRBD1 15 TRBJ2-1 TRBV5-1 TGCGCCAGCAGCTTGTACCAGGGGGCGCGGAATGAGCAGTTCTTC CASSLYQGARNEQFF
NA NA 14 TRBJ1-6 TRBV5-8 TGTGCCAACCCCCGCCAGGGTTTCAATTCACCCCTCCACTTT CANPRQGFNSPLHF
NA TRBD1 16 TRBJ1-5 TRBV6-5 TGTGCCAGCAGTTATTCCGGGACAGGGGGCAATCAGCCCCAGCATTTT CASSYSGTGGNQPQHF
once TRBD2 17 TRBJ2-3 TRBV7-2 TGTGCCAGCAGCCCAAATCTCAGCGGGAGGGCTAAAGATACGCAGTATTTT CASSPNLSGRAKDTQYF
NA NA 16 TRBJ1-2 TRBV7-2 TGTGCCAGCAGCTTAGATCAGGTTTTAGCTAACTATGGCTACACCTTC CASSLDQVLANYGYTF
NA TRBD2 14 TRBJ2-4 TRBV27 TGTGCCAGCAGTTCGGGACTAGCTCTCTACATTCAGTACTTC CASSSGLALYIQYF
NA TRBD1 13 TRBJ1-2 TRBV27 TGTGCCAGCAGTTATGGGACAGGGTATGGCTACACCTTC CASSYGTGYGYTF
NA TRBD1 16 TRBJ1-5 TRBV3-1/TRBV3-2 TGTGCCAGCAGCCAAGACCTGGGACAGCCTAATCAGCCCCAGCATTTT CASSQDLGQPNQPQHF
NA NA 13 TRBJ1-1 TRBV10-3 TGTGCCATCAAGACAGCAGGTTACACTGAAGCTTTCTTT CAIKTAGYTEAFF
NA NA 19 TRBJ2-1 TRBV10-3 TGTGCCATCAGTGAGTCGTCGTCTAGCCTAGATATTAGACTAAATGAGCAGTTCTTC CAISESSSSLDIRLNEQFF
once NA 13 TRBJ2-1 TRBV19 TGTGCCAGTAGGAGGGGGTCCTACAATGAGCAGTTCTTC CASRRGSYNEQFF
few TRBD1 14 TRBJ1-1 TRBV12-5 TGTGCTAGTCAAAGGAGGGACAGGGGGACTGAAGCTTTCTTT CASQRRDRGTEAFF
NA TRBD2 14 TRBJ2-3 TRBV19 TGTGCCAGTAGTGGCTCGACCGGGGGGAATACGCAGTATTTT CASSGSTGGNTQYF
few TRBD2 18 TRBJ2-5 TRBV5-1 TGCGCCAGCAGCTTGGTCTTCGGACTAGCGGGGGTCCAAGAGACCCAGTACTTC CASSLVFGLAGVQETQYF
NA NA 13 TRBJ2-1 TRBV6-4 TGTGCCAGCAGTGACTCGGAGAGCGGTCCCGCCTTCTTC CASSDSESGPAFF
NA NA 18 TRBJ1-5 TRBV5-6 TGTGCCAGCAGCTTTTCAGGCAGGGGAGTCTCCCTAGGGCAGCCCCAGCATTTT CASSFSGRGVSLGQPQHF
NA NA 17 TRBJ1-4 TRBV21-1 TGTGCCAGCAGCAAAGTTTGCCCACATGCAACTAATGAAAAACTGTTTTTT CASSKVCPHATNEKLFF
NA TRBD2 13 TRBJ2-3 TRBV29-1 TGCAGCGTTGGAGCGGGGGGGCCGAATACGCAGTATTTT CSVGAGGPNTQYF